One sample yielded the 30 T cell receptor beta chains listed below, sequenced in a study of T cell responses to AZD1222 COVID-19 vaccine. TCRdb's table, derived via immunoSEQ multiplex PCR, lists solely in-frame clones and lacks some. Among 80,000 or so clones listed, just under 90% were seen once. The material was peripheral blood, obtained on day 0 of AZD1222 vaccination. The receptor set was obtained from an adult in good health.

The chain links TRBV5-5 to TRBJ1-2; 8 nucleotides line up with TRBD1. This CDR3 region has 14 residues. Per germline, CDR1 SGHKS and CDR2 YYEKEE (reference sequence). V shed 3 bases, J shed 1 base, and the junction held 2 bases outside the gene matches. CDR3 DNA sequence: TGTGCCAGCAGCTCTGGACAGGGTAACTATGGCTACACCTTC. It specifies CASSSGQGNYGYTF.

The chain is built from TRBV19 and TRBJ2-7, with unresolved D. The V gene's germline CDR1 is LNHDA and CDR2 SQIVND (reference sequence). There are 13 residues in the CDR3. Between the trimmed V and J ends, which lost 1 base and 3 bases, there was a span of 7 bases. The CDR3 protein is CASSIATDYEQYF. The CDR3, as DNA: TGTGCCAGTAGTATAGCCACTGACTACGAGCAGTACTTC.

The chain links TRBV2 to TRBJ2-7; D perhaps matches TRBD2 (6 bases). Germline CDR1 SNHLY, CDR2 FYNNEI. The CDR3 spans 15 residues. V was trimmed by 4 bases and J by 0 bases, leaving 13 bases between them. The CDR3 DNA is TGTGCCAGCAGTGGGTCGGGAGTGGGCTCCTACGAGCAGTACTTC. It encodes CASSGSGVGSYEQYF.

The genes are TRBV3-1 (or the pseudogene TRBV3-2) and TRBJ1-2; TRBD1 is a possible D gene (5 bases). V was cut by 0 bases and J by 7 bases, with 12 bases left in between. Germline lookup yields CDR1 LGHDT and CDR2 YNNKEL (reference sequence). This CDR3 region has 14 residues. CDR3 sequence (DNA): TGTGCCAGCAGCCAAGATGCCGTAAGGGGTGGCTACACCTTC. Protein sequence: CASSQDAVRGGYTF.

The chain employs TRBV5-5 and TRBJ2-1, with unresolved D. Trimming left V 4 bases short and J 0 bases short, with 11 bases between. The CDR3 has 15 residues. Per the germline V gene, CDR1 is SGHKS and CDR2 is YYEKEE (reference sequence). CDR3 nucleotides: TGTGCCAGCAGCCGTGACTTTCGCTCCTACAATGAGCAGTTCTTC. It codes for CASSRDFRSYNEQFF.

The chain joins TRBV4-1 to TRBJ2-3; TRBD2 agrees at 11 bases. This CDR3 is built from 15 residues. V lost 7 bases and J lost 2; bases outside the gene matches: 5. CDR1 and CDR2 (germline): MGHRA, YSYEKL. In DNA, the CDR3 is TGCGCCAGCACCCCGACTAGCGGGATCACAGATACGCAGTATTTT. Translation gives CASTPTSGITDTQYF.

The rearrangement uses TRBV19 and TRBJ1-1; no reliable D call. The CDR3 runs to 11 residues. CDR1 and CDR2 (germline): LNHDA, SQIVND (reference sequence). Trimming took 3 bases from V and 1 from J, leaving 0 bases between them. The CDR3 region has the DNA TGTGCCAGTAGTATGAACACTGAAGCTTTCTTT. This sequence encodes CASSMNTEAFF.

J is TRBJ2-7 and V is TRBV5-1; 11 bases are shared with TRBD1. Germline CDR1 SGHRS, CDR2 YFSETQ. CDR3 length equals 14 residues. J was trimmed by 5 bases and V by 3 bases; bases with no gene match: 4. The CDR3 region has the DNA TGCGCCAGCAGCTCCGGGACAGGGGGAGACGAGCAGTACTTC. Its protein product is CASSSGTGGDEQYF.

This sequence joins TRBV5-1 and TRBJ1-2; no clear D. This CDR3 spans 16 amino acids. In germline, CDR1 is SGHRS, CDR2 YFSETQ. Trimming removed 0 bases from V and 5 bases from J, with 17 bases in between. CDR3 in amino acids: CASSLVGNPDEYGYTF. Written as DNA, the CDR3 is TGCGCCAGCAGCTTGGTTGGGAACCCAGACGAATATGGCTACACCTTC.

The chain links TRBV19 to TRBJ2-2; maybe TRBD2 (7 bases). Germline V gene data show CDR1 as LNHDA and CDR2 as SQIVND (reference sequence). V dropped 4 bases and J dropped 7 bases, with 13 bases sitting between them. This CDR3 comprises 14 residues. The CDR3 region has the DNA TGTGCCAGTAGTACGGGGGGCCAGAGCGGGGAGCTGTTTTTT. The encoded protein is CASSTGGQSGELFF.

This clone has only a few counts. The CDR3: CASRKGTQNSPLHF. The CDR3 DNA follows: TGTGCCAGCAGGAAAGGGACCCAGAATTCACCCCTCCACTTT. The V and J genes are TRBV7-2 and TRBJ1-6; a possible D gene is TRBD1 (5 bases). The V gene lost 6 bases and the J gene lost 7 bases, with 13 bases spanning the gap. Germline V CDR1 and CDR2: SGHTA, FQGNSA. The CDR3 covers 14 residues.

This chain links TRBV19 with TRBJ2-3, with D unclear. CDR3 length: 14 residues. Trimming shortened V by 0 bases and J by 4 bases, and 8 bases separated the two germline ends. Germline V CDR1 and CDR2: LNHDA, SQIVND (reference sequence). The CDR3 DNA reads as TGTGCCAGTAGTATAGACCACAATCCAGATACGCAGTATTTT. Its protein product is CASSIDHNPDTQYF.

The chain combines TRBV28 with TRBJ1-1; no clear D gene. Germline CDR1 MDHEN, CDR2 SYDVKM. The CDR3 length is 16 residues. Trimming took 7 bases from V and 6 from J, leaving 24 bases between them. Written as DNA, the CDR3 is TGTGCCAGCATTTTTGGTTTGGAAGAAGGGATCGCTGAAGCTTTCTTT. Translating it yields CASIFGLEEGIAEAFF.

The CDR3 DNA reads as TGTGCCAGCAGTCATCACAGGGGAGCCCGATATAGCAATCAGCCCCAGCATTTT. Its translation: CASSHHRGARYSNQPQHF. V and J are TRBV6-2 or TRBV6-3 and TRBJ1-5; 7 nucleotides align to TRBD1. The CDR3 is made up of 18 amino acids. Germline-derived CDR1 and CDR2 are MNHEY and SVGEGT. J was trimmed by 0 bases and V by 5 bases; bases with no gene match: 13.

The CDR3 loop is CASSQKFDDYGYTF. The CDR3 DNA reads TGCGCCAGCAGCCAGAAATTCGACGACTATGGCTACACCTTC. This chain connects TRBV4-3 to TRBJ1-2; no clear D. Germline V lookup: CDR1 LGHNA, CDR2 YSLEER. The CDR3 covers 14 residues. V gave up 3 bases and J gave up 3 bases, with 11 bases separating them.

The CDR3 is CASSPRREGNQPQHF. Here the CDR3 DNA reads TGTGCCAGCAGCCCCCGACGTGAGGGCAATCAGCCCCAGCATTTT. V gene TRBV7-9 combines with J gene TRBJ1-5; D is unclear. Trimming stripped 5 bases from V and 2 bases from J, with 13 bases between. This CDR3 has 15 residues. CDR1 is SEHNR and CDR2 is FQNEAQ in the germline V gene (reference sequence).

The rearrangement links TRBV18 to TRBJ1-2; 11 bases map to TRBD1. The V gene's germline CDR1 is KGHSH and CDR2 LQKENI. The CDR3 consists of 19 residues. J lost 3 bases, V lost 4 bases, and 16 bases had no gene match. CDR3 region: CASSRAKGQGAVGDYGYTF. DNA of the CDR3: TGTGCCAGCTCACGGGCTAAAGGACAGGGGGCAGTAGGTGACTATGGCTACACCTTC.

The J gene is TRBJ1-2, the V gene TRBV28; no clear D gene. Deletions cut 1 base from V and 2 bases from J, with 8 bases between. Germline lookup yields CDR1 MDHEN and CDR2 SYDVKM. This CDR3 region has 14 residues. The CDR3 is CASSLSAKNYGYTF. The CDR3, as DNA: TGTGCCAGCAGTTTATCCGCGAAAAACTATGGCTACACCTTC.

The chain carries TRBV7-2 and TRBJ1-6; D not certain. The CDR3 length is 15 residues. In germline, CDR1 is SGHTA, CDR2 FQGNSA. Trimming removed 4 bases from V and 5 bases from J, with 12 bases in between. The CDR3 reads CASSSVGGHNSPLHF. CDR3 coding DNA: TGTGCCAGCAGCTCTGTTGGCGGCCATAATTCACCCCTCCACTTT.

This chain uses TRBV5-4 with TRBJ1-1; D ambiguous. V lost 2 bases and J lost 0, with 11 bases in between. In germline, CDR1 is SGHNT, CDR2 YYREEE (reference sequence). The CDR3 is 15 amino acids. The CDR3 protein is CASSFGRPMNTEAFF. In DNA, the CDR3 is TGTGCCAGCAGCTTCGGAAGGCCAATGAACACTGAAGCTTTCTTT.

This chain links TRBV4-2 with TRBJ1-5; D may be TRBD1 (5 bases). This CDR3 is 14 amino acids long. The V end lost 5 bases, the J end lost 1 base, and 9 bases lay between the germline ends. The V gene's germline CDR1 is LGHNA and CDR2 YNFKEQ. This chain's CDR3 is CASSFGGSNQPQHF. The CDR3 DNA is TGTGCCAGCAGCTTCGGGGGGAGCAATCAGCCCCAGCATTTT.

V and J are TRBV4-1 and TRBJ2-3, with 15 bases lining up with TRBD2. This CDR3 spans 18 amino acids. The V gene end was trimmed by 0 bases and the J gene end by 7 bases; junction bases not matched to a gene: 8. Germline loops: CDR1 MGHRA, CDR2 YSYEKL. CDR3 coding DNA: TGCGCCAGCAGCCAAGATAGTGGGGGACTAGCGGGGGGACATACGCAGTATTTT. Amino acids: CASSQDSGGLAGGHTQYF.

The CDR3 coding sequence is TGTGCCAGCACCCCCGACGGACCCTTCTATGGCTACACCTTC. This codes for CASTPDGPFYGYTF. The chain recombines TRBV2 with TRBJ1-2; D is ambiguous. V lost 7 bases to trimming and J lost 4 bases, with 16 bases between them. The CDR3 is 14 amino acids. Germline values: CDR1 SNHLY, CDR2 FYNNEI.

The J gene is TRBJ1-3, the V gene TRBV7-2, with D unclear. CDR1 and CDR2 (germline): SGHTA, FQGNSA. The CDR3 has 16 amino acids. Trimming removed 0 bases at V and 4 bases at J, with 13 bases between. CDR3 DNA sequence: TGTGCCAGCAGCTTAGCACGGCCAGGCTACGGAAACACCATATATTTT. This sequence encodes CASSLARPGYGNTIYF.

J is TRBJ2-3 and V is TRBV18; 7 bases agree with TRBD2. Trimming removed 6 bases from V and 4 bases from J; junction bases left unmatched: 10. This CDR3 region has 15 residues. Looked up from germline, CDR1 is KGHSH and CDR2 is LQKENI. CDR3 region: CASSRGLEASDTQYF. CDR3 DNA: TGTGCCAGCTCCCGAGGACTAGAAGCCTCAGATACGCAGTATTTT.

The CDR3 loop reads CATSKGGYSPLHF. Here the CDR3 DNA reads TGTGCCACCTCCAAGGGAGGTTATTCACCCCTCCACTTT. The chain couples TRBV19 to TRBJ1-6, with D hard to call. Germline V gives CDR1 LNHDA, CDR2 SQIVND (reference sequence). Trimming cost V 10 bases and J 8 bases, with 15 bases left between them. The CDR3 spans 13 residues.

The rearrangement uses TRBV4-1 and TRBJ1-1; 9 nucleotides match TRBD1. V gave up 1 base and J gave up 5 bases; unmatched junction bases: 5. The CDR3 is 15 amino acids. Germline CDR1 and CDR2: MGHRA and YSYEKL. CDR3 sequence reads: CASSQGTGVGTEAFF. For the CDR3, the DNA is TGCGCCAGCAGCCAAGGGACAGGGGTGGGGACTGAAGCTTTCTTT.

The chain couples TRBV9 to TRBJ1-2; D ambiguous. In germline, CDR1 is SGDLS, CDR2 YYNGEE. Trimming pared 0 bases from V and 5 bases from J, leaving 5 bases between. The CDR3 is 12 amino acids. Here the CDR3 reads CASSVGGYGYTF. The CDR3 DNA reads as TGTGCCAGCAGCGTAGGCGGTTATGGCTACACCTTC. Filled out from reference TRBV9 and TRBJ1-2, the complete variable domain reads DSGVTQTPKHLITATGQRVTLRCSPRSGDLSVYWYQQSLDQGLQFLIQYYNGEERAKGNILERFSAQQFPDLHSELNLSSLELGDSALYFCASSVGGYGYTFGSGTRLTVV.

Concerning this clone: The junction shows a germline mismatch at one end, possibly a read error. V usage is TRBV29-1 and J usage is TRBJ2-4, with TRBD2 identical over 7 bases. This CDR3 comprises 13 residues. Per germline, CDR1 SQVTM and CDR2 ANQGSEA. The CDR3 bases are TGCAGCGTCGAAGCGGGGAGCCGGAACATTCAGTACTTC. It specifies CSVEAGSRNIQYF.

This CDR3 is CASSLAIGTKNIQYF. The CDR3 nucleotides read TGTGCCAGCAGCTTAGCAATCGGGACAAAAAACATTCAGTACTTC. This rearrangement joins TRBV7-9 to TRBJ2-4; D possibly corresponds to TRBD1 (6 bases). CDR3 length: 15 residues. In germline, CDR1 is SEHNR, CDR2 FQNEAQ (reference sequence). V lost 0 bases and J 4 bases, leaving 10 bases between the germline ends.